This passage covers 4 T cell receptor beta chains from one sample sequenced in a study of glioma-infiltrating T cells. Amplification of TCR alpha and beta CDR3 regions from RNA used iRepertoire nested multiplex PCR. Using its own MiXCR run on the multiplex PCR reads, TCRdb lists one record per CDR3 protein. The data show about 93,000 distinct CDR3 sequences, about 37% seen once. Sequencing was performed on glioma tissue, nonneoplastic brain tissue, or PBMCs (not recorded which). These receptor sequences come from a human donor with low-grade glioma or glioblastoma, undergoing nonglioma brain surgery, or in good health (not recorded which).

This clonotype was recorded many times. The chain links TRBV6-1 to TRBJ2-5; 11 bases are a match to TRBD1. V trimming: 7 bases; J trimming: 5 bases; junction bases outside the gene matches: 6. Germline V gene lookup returns CDR1 MNHNS and CDR2 SASEGT. The CDR3 length is 14 residues. The CDR3 spells CASNRDRGTETQYF. The CDR3 DNA is TGTGCCAGCAACCGGGACAGGGGGACGGAGACCCAGTACTTC.

This clonotype has a count of ten or more. The J gene is TRBJ2-3, the V gene TRBV7-2; weak D call: TRBD2 (6 bases). CDR1 is SGHTA and CDR2 is FQGNSA in the germline V gene. Trimming shortened V by 7 bases and J by 2 bases, and 10 bases separated the two germline ends. This CDR3 comprises 13 residues. The DNA of the CDR3 is TGTGCCAGCAACCGGGACTCCACAGATACGCAGTATTTT. This gives the protein CASNRDSTDTQYF.

This clonotype has only a few counts. It may be a read error: a sequence one base away is much more abundant. The conserved final phenylalanine or tryptophan is absent from the CDR3, which likely points to a read error. This chain joins TRBV2 and TRBJ1-4, with 8 bases fitting TRBD1. This CDR3 contains 13 residues. Germline CDR1 SNHLY, CDR2 FYNNEI. Trimming removed 6 bases from V and 7 bases from J; junction bases left unmatched: 4. The CDR3 is CASRQGDREKLFL. As DNA, the CDR3 is TGTGCCAGCAGACAGGGGGACCGTGAAAAACTGTTTTTA.

Details on this clonotype: This may be a read error, as it is one base from a much larger clone. The chain carries TRBV3-1 and TRBJ2-2, with a weak D call TRBD1 (7 bases). Trimming took off 4 bases at V and 5 bases at J, with 14 bases between the two ends. The CDR3 contains 15 residues. The germline V gene encodes CDR1 LGHDT and CDR2 YNNKEL (reference sequence). The CDR3 here is CASSRDPGGTGELFF. The CDR3, as DNA: TGTGCCAGCAGCCGAGACCCAGGGGGGACCGGGGAGCTGTTTTTT.